Following are 10 T cell receptor beta chains from one sample sequenced in a study of cytomegalovirus exposure and HLA in healthy donors. TCRdb keeps only in-frame clones here, not all; method: immunoSEQ multiplex PCR. The repertoire holds 250,000 to 300,000 clones, with 90% as singletons. The sequenced sample consisted of PBMCs. All receptors come from a woman between 18 and 29 years old in good health and CMV-seronegative.

The V call is TRBV27, the J call TRBJ1-1, with a weak D call TRBD1 (5 bases). Germline-derived CDR1 and CDR2 are MNHEY and SMNVEV (reference sequence). The length of the CDR3 is 15 residues. V was trimmed by 5 bases and J by 10 bases, leaving 23 bases between them. The CDR3 nucleotides are TGTGCCAGCAGTCCCCGGGGGGAGACTAGACTCGGAGCTTTCTTT. This encodes CASSPRGETRLGAFF.

The chain is built from TRBV10-3 and TRBJ2-1, with D possibly matching TRBD2 (5 bases). From germline, CDR1 is ENHRY and CDR2 SYGVKD. The CDR3 covers 12 residues. V gave up 5 bases and J gave up 10 bases, with 12 bases separating them. The CDR3 DNA reads as TGTGCCATCAGTCCCCCGTCGGGAGAGCAGTTCTTC. Protein sequence: CAISPPSGEQFF.

The chain is built from TRBV7-2 and TRBJ1-2; 7 bases are a match to TRBD1. CDR1 SGHTA and CDR2 FQGNSA come from the germline V gene. The junction had 9 bases not matched to a gene; V was cut back by 1 base and J by 4 bases. The CDR3 is 16 amino acids. In DNA form, the CDR3 reads TGTGCCAGCAGCTTAGGGGCTCCCAGGGGGAGCTATGGCTACACCTTC. This translates into CASSLGAPRGSYGYTF.

V and J are TRBV6-5 and TRBJ2-3, with 8 bases lining up with TRBD2. CDR1 MNHEY and CDR2 SVGAGI come from the germline V gene. This CDR3 has 16 residues. V gave up 2 bases and J gave up 5 bases; unmatched junction bases: 9. CDR3 protein: CASSYRTSGRGDTQYF. The CDR3 coding sequence is TGTGCCAGCAGTTACCGAACTAGCGGCAGGGGAGATACGCAGTATTTT.

This chain uses TRBV7-6 with TRBJ1-2; the match to TRBD1 covers 9 bases. The germline V gene has CDR1 SGHVS and CDR2 FNYEAQ. J lost 8 bases, V lost 3 bases, and 10 bases had no gene match. This CDR3 region has 15 residues. The chain's CDR3 is CASSLRGQGGGGYTF. In nucleotides, the CDR3 is TGTGCCAGCAGCTTGAGGGGACAGGGCGGGGGAGGCTACACCTTC.

The CDR3 protein is CASSLISGGDTEAFF. The CDR3 nucleotides read TGTGCCAGCAGCTTAATCTCTGGGGGGGACACTGAAGCTTTCTTT. V usage is TRBV7-9 and J usage is TRBJ1-1, with D perhaps TRBD1 (5 bases). There are 15 residues in the CDR3. With 2 bases removed from V and 3 bases from J, the gap between germline ends came to 13 bases. From germline, CDR1 is SEHNR and CDR2 FQNEAQ (reference sequence).

The genes are TRBV5-1 and TRBJ2-5; 7 bases are a match to TRBD1. Germline assignment: CDR1 SGHRS and CDR2 YFSETQ. The V segment lost 5 bases and the J segment 9 bases; nucleotides outside the gene matches: 10. This CDR3 comprises 13 residues. The CDR3 DNA sequence: TGCGCCAGCAGAGGGGGCCAAGGGGCGGCCCAGTACTTC. Translated, it gives CASRGGQGAAQYF.

The V call is TRBV28, the J call TRBJ1-2, with D perhaps matching TRBD1 (6 bases). V was shortened by 7 bases and J by 0 bases, with 15 bases between the two germline ends. Germline CDR1 reads MDHEN; CDR2 reads SYDVKM. The CDR3 totals 15 residues. The CDR3 loop reads CASITRQVANYGYTF. The DNA of the CDR3 is TGTGCCAGCATCACTAGACAGGTCGCTAACTATGGCTACACCTTC.

This chain connects TRBV28 to TRBJ2-1, with 7 bases lining up with TRBD1. Germline V CDR1 and CDR2: MDHEN, SYDVKM. This CDR3 has 12 amino acids. Trimming removed 6 bases from V and 8 bases from J; junction bases left unmatched: 4. The CDR3 is CASRHTGDEQFF. CDR3 DNA: TGTGCCAGCAGGCACACAGGGGATGAGCAGTTCTTC.

The rearrangement links TRBV10-3 to TRBJ1-1; 8 bases fit TRBD1. CDR1 and CDR2 (germline): ENHRY, SYGVKD. CDR3 length: 15 amino acids. Germline trimming cut 2 bases from V and 5 bases from J; bases unmatched to any gene: 7. The CDR3 region is CAISEVSGGGTEAFF. The CDR3 region has the DNA TGTGCCATCAGTGAGGTGTCAGGGGGCGGGACTGAAGCTTTCTTT.